These 2 T cell receptor beta chains share one sample of origin, sequenced in a study of early T cells in non-severe SARS-CoV-2 infection. MiXCR, applied by TCRdb to the 5' RACE reads, yields one record per CDR3 protein. The sample has about 55,000 distinct CDR3 sequences, under 15% seen once; the top ten hold roughly 10%. Material: whole blood, obtained at baseline. The receptors originated from an adult who was a healthcare worker with PCR-confirmed SARS-CoV-2 infection or an uninfected control (not recorded which).

The chain links TRBV28 to TRBJ1-3; weak D call: TRBD1 (6 bases). This CDR3 region has 14 residues. Germline V lookup: CDR1 MDHEN, CDR2 SYDVKM. Trimming shortened V by 6 bases and J by 1 base, and 10 bases separated the two germline ends. CDR3 residues: CASREGGSGNTIYF. CDR3 coding DNA: TGTGCCAGCAGGGAAGGGGGTTCTGGAAACACCATATATTTT. Filled out from reference TRBV28 and TRBJ1-3, the complete variable domain reads DVKVTQSSRYLVKRTGEKVFLECVQDMDHENMFWYRQDPGLGLRLIYFSYDVKMKEKGDIPEGYSVSREKKERFSLILESASTNQTSMYLCASREGGSGNTIYFGEGSWLTVV.

This clonotype was found a few times. The chain couples TRBV28 to TRBJ1-2; no firm D call. Germline lookup yields CDR1 MDHEN and CDR2 SYDVKM. The CDR3 has 9 residues. V was clipped by 6 bases and J by 9 bases, with 5 bases between them. DNA for the CDR3: TGTGCCAGCAGCATTAGCTACACCTTC. Protein product: CASSISYTF.